The rows below give T cell receptor beta chains drawn from one sample of a study of CD8 T cells in Susac syndrome. MiXCR, applied by TCRdb to the immunoSEQ multiplex PCR reads, yields one record per CDR3 protein. Here the sample spans 140,000 or so distinct CDR3 sequences, more than 90% being singletons. The source material was CD4+ T cells from PBMCs. The receptors stem from a human donor with Susac syndrome. Each CDR3 is given with its conserved first and last residue. D genes are given only for firm matches. Only part of the rows carry a size: once, few, many, or a class if the clone is expanded.

clone_size: -
v_call: TRBV19
j_call: TRBJ1-1
d_call: TRBD1
cdr3_nt: TGTGCCAGTAAGGGGACAGCGAACACTGAAGCTTTCTTT
cdr3_aa: CASKGTANTEAFF

clone_size: -
v_call: TRBV14
j_call: TRBJ1-5
d_call: -
cdr3_nt: TGTGCCAGCAGCCAGGTGAGCAGGGGCGGACAGCCCCAGCATTTT
cdr3_aa: CASSQVSRGGQPQHF

clone_size: -
v_call: TRBV5-1
j_call: TRBJ2-1
d_call: -
cdr3_nt: TGCGCCAGCAGCTTGGGGGGGGCCAACAATGAGCAGTTCTTC
cdr3_aa: CASSLGGANNEQFF

clone_size: -
v_call: TRBV20-1
j_call: TRBJ1-2
d_call: TRBD1
cdr3_nt: TGCAGTGCTAGCCCGGAGGGGGCCTCAAACTATGGCTACACCTTC
cdr3_aa: CSASPEGASNYGYTF

clone_size: -
v_call: TRBV5-1
j_call: TRBJ2-3
d_call: TRBD1
cdr3_nt: TGCGCCAGCACCCCAGGACAGGGGGCAGATACGCAGTATTTT
cdr3_aa: CASTPGQGADTQYF

clone_size: -
v_call: TRBV12-3/TRBV12-4
j_call: TRBJ2-3
d_call: -
cdr3_nt: TGTGCCAGCAGTCCCCGGGGAGATACGCAGTATTTT
cdr3_aa: CASSPRGDTQYF

clone_size: -
v_call: TRBV6-1
j_call: TRBJ2-2
d_call: TRBD2
cdr3_nt: TGTGCCAGCAGCCGACTAGCGGGGGGGCCTAGTGGCGGGGAGCTGTTTTTT
cdr3_aa: CASSRLAGGPSGGELFF

clone_size: once
v_call: TRBV12-3/TRBV12-4
j_call: TRBJ2-5
d_call: -
cdr3_nt: TGTGCCAGCACCCCGGGGGAGACCCAGTACTTC
cdr3_aa: CASTPGETQYF

clone_size: -
v_call: TRBV20-1
j_call: TRBJ1-1
d_call: -
cdr3_nt: TGCAGTGCTGCCACGACAGTTGAAGCTTTCTTT
cdr3_aa: CSAATTVEAFF

clone_size: -
v_call: TRBV5-4
j_call: TRBJ1-5
d_call: -
cdr3_nt: TGTGCCAGCAGCTCGCAGGGGAGCAATCAGCCCCAGCATTTT
cdr3_aa: CASSSQGSNQPQHF

clone_size: once
v_call: TRBV12-3/TRBV12-4
j_call: TRBJ2-7
d_call: -
cdr3_nt: TGTGCCAGCAGTTTAGGCCGGACAGAAAACGCCTACGAGCAGTACTTC
cdr3_aa: CASSLGRTENAYEQYF

clone_size: -
v_call: TRBV20-1
j_call: TRBJ2-1
d_call: -
cdr3_nt: TGCAGTGCGAAGACAGCCGTGGGGTACAATGAGCAGTTCTTC
cdr3_aa: CSAKTAVGYNEQFF

clone_size: -
v_call: TRBV5-6
j_call: TRBJ1-2
d_call: -
cdr3_nt: TGTGCCAGCAGCTTGGTCGTCAGTAACTATGGCTACACCTTC
cdr3_aa: CASSLVVSNYGYTF

clone_size: once
v_call: TRBV6-5
j_call: TRBJ2-5
d_call: TRBD1
cdr3_nt: TGTGCCAGCAGTCACTTGACAGGGCCTGGGGACCAGTACTTC
cdr3_aa: CASSHLTGPGDQYF

clone_size: -
v_call: TRBV7-9
j_call: TRBJ2-7
d_call: -
cdr3_nt: TGTGCCAGCAGCTTAATGGCACTAGAATCCTACGAGCAGTACTTC
cdr3_aa: CASSLMALESYEQYF

clone_size: -
v_call: TRBV15
j_call: TRBJ2-5
d_call: -
cdr3_nt: TGTGCCACCAGCAGGCACCGCTCGGGGAGCGCAGAAGAGACCCAGTACTTC
cdr3_aa: CATSRHRSGSAEETQYF

clone_size: -
v_call: TRBV6-6
j_call: TRBJ2-1
d_call: -
cdr3_nt: TGTGCCAGCAGATCAGACGCTAGCTCCTACAATGAGCAGTTCTTC
cdr3_aa: CASRSDASSYNEQFF

clone_size: -
v_call: TRBV18
j_call: TRBJ1-1
d_call: -
cdr3_nt: TGTGCCAGCTCACCACCTTTAGGGTCCGGGACTGAAGCTTTCTTT
cdr3_aa: CASSPPLGSGTEAFF

clone_size: -
v_call: TRBV7-9
j_call: TRBJ1-2
d_call: TRBD1
cdr3_nt: TGTGCCAGCACAAGACAGGGGGAGCACTATGGCTACACCTTC
cdr3_aa: CASTRQGEHYGYTF

clone_size: -
v_call: TRBV7-2
j_call: TRBJ1-5
d_call: TRBD1
cdr3_nt: TGTGCCAGCAGCCCGGGGGACAGGCGGCGCAATCAGCCCCAGCATTTT
cdr3_aa: CASSPGDRRRNQPQHF

clone_size: -
v_call: TRBV28
j_call: TRBJ2-3
d_call: TRBD2
cdr3_nt: TGTGCCAGCACCATGGGACTAGCGGGAGGTGCAGATACGCAGTATTTT
cdr3_aa: CASTMGLAGGADTQYF

clone_size: -
v_call: TRBV20-1
j_call: TRBJ1-2
d_call: TRBD1
cdr3_nt: TGCAGTGCCAGAGACAGGGGGCATGGCTACACCTTC
cdr3_aa: CSARDRGHGYTF

clone_size: once
v_call: TRBV29-1
j_call: TRBJ2-2
d_call: -
cdr3_nt: TGCAGCGTACGGGACGGAGGGTCCGGGGAGCTGTTTTTT
cdr3_aa: CSVRDGGSGELFF

clone_size: -
v_call: TRBV12-3/TRBV12-4
j_call: TRBJ1-1
d_call: -
cdr3_nt: TGTGCCAGCCTAGGGCGGACTGAAGCTTTCTTT
cdr3_aa: CASLGRTEAFF

clone_size: -
v_call: TRBV3-1
j_call: TRBJ1-2
d_call: -
cdr3_nt: TGTGCCAGCAGCCAATCCCCGGGAGTTACAGCTAACTATGGCTACACCTTC
cdr3_aa: CASSQSPGVTANYGYTF

clone_size: -
v_call: TRBV20-1
j_call: TRBJ2-3
d_call: TRBD2
cdr3_nt: TGCAGTGCTAGGCTACTAGCGGGGGGGAGAGATACGCAGTATTTT
cdr3_aa: CSARLLAGGRDTQYF